This TCR beta chain was recovered during a study of blood T cell repertoires in COVID-19. Overall study context: Both acute and convalescent COVID-19 samples were obtained from the United States, Italy and Spain. Sample material is recorded as cDNA or gDNA derived from T cells, B-cell-depleted T cells, or PBMCs.

Authors' methods: Amplifying reference gene primers gave estimates of nucleated cell counts. Libraries were prepared by immunoSEQ multiplex PCR; TCRdb keeps only in-frame clonotypes and omits some of them. V and J calls and clone size are those listed in that table; D and trimming were worked out from the DNA. This table has about 180,000 clones, more than 75% appearing once. Seattle participants joined during active infection and were tracked over time. Germline CDR1 is SGHKS and CDR2 is YYEKEE (reference sequence). The CDR3 extends over 15 amino acids. With 4 bases removed from V and 2 bases from J, the gap between germline ends came to 10 bases.

The chain recombines TRBV5-5 with TRBJ2-6; D is unclear. The sequence was obtained from a person aged 65 to 85 with COVID-19, enrolled during active disease. Sample: peripheral blood. CDR3 residues: CASSLVVTGANVLTF. CDR3 sequence (DNA): TGTGCCAGCAGCCTGGTTGTTACTGGGGCCAACGTCCTGACTTTC.